This T cell receptor (beta chain) was profiled in a study of tissue T cells after allogeneic stem cell transplantation. Profiled with immunoSEQ multiplex PCR; TCRdb holds only in-frame clones, not every one. Altogether roughly 2,000 clones are present, about 52% being singletons, with the ten largest covering roughly 29%. As to time point: mouse harvest day 14 after allogeneic transplant. Each mouse received 10^7 T-cell-depleted marrow cells plus 10^6 splenic CD5+ T cells by tail vein. This clone was picked up a small number of times. Gene names and germline refer to mouse. The sequenced fragment ends 1 residue before the CDR3 boundary, so the rest is inferred from the germline J gene. V lost 2 bases and J lost 3; bases outside the gene matches: 2. Germline CDR1 reads NNHDY; CDR2 reads SYVADS. The CDR3 is 14 amino acids.

This TCR derives from a female BALB/c mouse given C57BL/6 T cells with graft-versus-host disease after an allogeneic hematopoietic cell transplant. The chain recombines TRBV13-3 with TRBJ2-5, with 8 bases aligning to TRBD2. Sequences were obtained from blood. The CDR3 bases that were read are TGTGCCAGCAGTGACTGGGGGGTTCAAGACACCCAGTAC. Its protein is CASSDWGVQDTQY. In full, the CDR3 is CASSDWGVQDTQYF. Drawing the rest from reference TRBV13-3 and TRBJ2-5, the complete variable domain is EAAVTQSPRSKVAVTGGKVTLSCHQTNNHDYMYWYRQDTGHGLRLIHYSYVADSTEKGDIPDGYKASRPSQENFSLILELASLSQTAVYFCASSDWGVQDTQYFGPGTRLLVL.